Below are 10 T cell receptor beta chains sequenced from a single sample in a study of blood T cell repertoires in COVID-19. The assay was immunoSEQ multiplex PCR, and TCRdb's table has in-frame clones only and misses some. The repertoire holds 60,000 to 65,000 clones, roughly 82% seen once, with 5.5% to 6% in the top ten. Input material: peripheral blood. The receptor source for this set is a woman aged 60-75 years with acute or convalescent COVID-19.

The chain is built from TRBV6-1 and TRBJ2-7; 11 positions agree with TRBD2. The CDR3 has 15 amino acids. Germline CDR1 MNHNS, CDR2 SASEGT. V was pared by 2 bases and J by 3 bases, with 3 bases of the junction left unmatched. For the CDR3, the DNA is TGTGCCAGCAGTGAACAGCTAGCGGGGGGCTACGAGCAGTACTTC. Encoded protein: CASSEQLAGGYEQYF.

V is TRBV5-6 and J is TRBJ2-1; tentative D call: TRBD1 (5 bases). Trimming took 3 bases from V and 4 from J, leaving 11 bases between them. The CDR3 has 14 residues. Per germline, CDR1 SGHDT and CDR2 YYEEEE. The CDR3: CASSYWGTYNEQFF. The CDR3 DNA sequence: TGTGCCAGCAGCTATTGGGGCACGTACAATGAGCAGTTCTTC.

This clone was found a few times. V gene TRBV3-1 (or the pseudogene TRBV3-2) combines with J gene TRBJ1-2, with 9 bases aligning to TRBD1. The length of the CDR3 is 16 residues. Germline CDR1 and CDR2: LGHDT and YNNKEL (reference sequence). V lost 0 bases to trimming and J lost 5 bases; unmatched junction nucleotides: 7. The chain's CDR3 is CASSQDQTGGWYGYTF. CDR3 nucleotides: TGTGCCAGCAGCCAAGATCAGACAGGGGGTTGGTATGGCTACACCTTC.

This sequence joins TRBV13 and TRBJ2-2; TRBD2 aligns across 8 bases. The CDR3 runs to 16 residues. V gave up 5 bases and J gave up 5 bases; unmatched junction bases: 10. Germline lookup yields CDR1 PRHDT and CDR2 FYEKMQ (reference sequence). DNA for the CDR3: TGTGCCAGCAGCCCGGGGGGGCGGGGAGCTACCGGGGAGCTGTTTTTT. The encoded protein is CASSPGGRGATGELFF.

The chain is built from TRBV2 and TRBJ1-2; TRBD1 matches at 8 bases. In germline, CDR1 is SNHLY, CDR2 FYNNEI. This CDR3 is built from 13 residues. With V trimmed by 9 bases and J by 2 bases, 5 bases remained unmatched. CDR3: CASRTGPNYGYTF. CDR3 nucleotide sequence: TGTGCCAGTCGGACAGGGCCGAACTATGGCTACACCTTC.

This clone appeared once. The chain combines TRBV4-1 with TRBJ2-7; D is perhaps TRBD1 (6 bases). The germline V gene encodes CDR1 MGHRA and CDR2 YSYEKL. V was clipped by 0 bases and J by 0 bases, with 15 bases between them. The CDR3 totals 17 residues. The CDR3, as DNA: TGCGCCAGCAGCCAAGATAGGGGGACCGAGAGCTCCTACGAGCAGTACTTC. Residues: CASSQDRGTESSYEQYF.

The chain combines TRBV9 with TRBJ2-7, with 12 bases that match TRBD1. V lost 3 bases to trimming and J lost 6 bases; unmatched junction nucleotides: 7. Germline V gene data show CDR1 as SGDLS and CDR2 as YYNGEE. This CDR3 has 15 amino acids. The CDR3 sequence: CASSGGQGALAEQYF. CDR3 bases: TGTGCCAGCAGCGGGGGACAGGGGGCCTTGGCCGAGCAGTACTTC.

The chain carries TRBV18 and TRBJ1-2; D is ambiguous. The V end lost 6 bases, the J end lost 7 bases, and 12 bases lay between the germline ends. Germline values: CDR1 KGHSH, CDR2 LQKENI. The CDR3 is made up of 12 amino acids. The CDR3 DNA is TGTGCCAGCTCGCCTAATTCGGGTGGCTACACCTTC. Its protein is CASSPNSGGYTF.

CDR3 region: CASSYPGQGDQPQHF. DNA for the CDR3: TGTGCCAGCAGTTACCCAGGACAGGGGGATCAGCCCCAGCATTTT. This chain connects TRBV6-6 to TRBJ1-5; 10 positions agree with TRBD1. J lost 5 bases, V lost 2 bases, and 3 bases had no gene match. Germline V gives CDR1 MNHNY, CDR2 SVGAGI (reference sequence). CDR3 length equals 15 residues.

The chain joins TRBV5-1 to TRBJ2-1; 7 nucleotides match TRBD2. The J segment lost 8 bases and the V segment lost 4 bases, leaving 9 bases of the junction unmatched. Germline V lookup: CDR1 SGHRS, CDR2 YFSETQ. CDR3 size: 14 residues. CDR3 loop: CASSPGGWFDEQFF. The CDR3 coding sequence is TGCGCCAGCAGCCCCGGGGGGTGGTTCGATGAGCAGTTCTTC.